The 17 T cell receptor beta chains below were found in one sample sequenced in a study of early stage breast cancer tumors. The assay was immunoSEQ multiplex PCR, and TCRdb's table has in-frame clones only and misses some. The table lists about 21,000 clones, roughly three quarters of them singletons. The specimen sequenced was blood. The receptors stem from a person between 55 and 69 years old with breast cancer.

The chain is built from TRBV18 and TRBJ1-1; maybe TRBD1 (6 bases). V was clipped by 5 bases and J by 1 base, with 11 bases between them. This CDR3 is 14 amino acids long. CDR1 and CDR2 from the germline V gene are KGHSH and LQKENI. CDR3 loop: CASSTRQANTEAFF. As DNA, the CDR3 is TGTGCCAGCTCAACTCGACAGGCGAACACTGAAGCTTTCTTT.

The V call is TRBV4-1, the J call TRBJ2-7; tentatively, D is TRBD1 or TRBD2 (5 bases each). CDR3 size: 16 residues. Germline-derived CDR1 and CDR2 are MGHRA and YSYEKL. V was pared by 0 bases and J by 0 bases, with 12 bases between. The CDR3 here is CASSQDPAGSSYEQYF. CDR3 sequence (DNA): TGCGCCAGCAGCCAAGATCCGGCAGGGAGCTCCTACGAGCAGTACTTC.

This chain connects TRBV5-1 to TRBJ2-3; 8 bases are a match to TRBD2. With V trimmed by 1 base and J by 1 base, 2 bases remained unmatched. CDR1 SGHRS and CDR2 YFSETQ come from the germline V gene. The CDR3 contains 15 residues. The CDR3 region has the DNA TGCGCCAGCAGCTTGTCGGGGGGGGGCACAGATACGCAGTATTTT. Translating it yields CASSLSGGGTDTQYF.

The genes are TRBV4-1 and TRBJ1-2, with a weak D call TRBD1 (5 bases). CDR3 length equals 14 residues. Germline CDR1 and CDR2: MGHRA and YSYEKL. The V end lost 1 base, the J end lost 7 bases, and 13 bases lay between the germline ends. CDR3 residues: CASSQVGGGFGYTF. DNA of the CDR3: TGCGCCAGCAGCCAAGTCGGGGGGGGATTTGGCTACACCTTC.

The genes are TRBV7-2 and TRBJ1-5; D uncertain. Germline CDR1 SGHTA, CDR2 FQGNSA. The V end lost 3 bases, the J end lost 1 base, and 7 bases lay between the germline ends. This CDR3 is 14 amino acids long. The CDR3 nucleotides read TGTGCCAGCAGCTTTACAAACAGCAATCAGCCCCAGCATTTT. Its translation: CASSFTNSNQPQHF.

The table lists this clone with a few counts. The chain employs TRBV19 and TRBJ2-7; TRBD2 aligns across 8 bases. V was clipped by 6 bases and J by 2 bases; unmatched bases: 6. The germline V gene has CDR1 LNHDA and CDR2 SQIVND (reference sequence). The CDR3 is made up of 14 amino acids. CDR3 sequence: CASRLGLGPYEQYF. DNA of the CDR3: TGTGCCAGTAGACTGGGACTAGGGCCCTACGAGCAGTACTTC.

The J gene is TRBJ1-4, the V gene TRBV29-1; 8 bases line up with TRBD1. J gave up 8 bases and V 7 bases, and 6 bases lay outside the gene matches. CDR1 is SQVTM, CDR2 ANQGSEA, per germline. The CDR3 runs 12 residues. CDR3 coding DNA: TGCAGCGCGCGAGGACAGGGAGAAAAACTGTTTTTT. This sequence encodes CSARGQGEKLFF.

The J gene is TRBJ2-7, the V gene TRBV27, with D hard to call. This CDR3 spans 13 amino acids. In germline, CDR1 is MNHEY, CDR2 SMNVEV (reference sequence). With 2 bases removed from V and 3 bases from J, the gap between germline ends came to 8 bases. The CDR3 region is CASSLQDGYEQYF. For the CDR3, the DNA is TGTGCCAGCAGTTTACAAGACGGCTACGAGCAGTACTTC.

J is TRBJ2-2 and V is TRBV2; D perhaps matches TRBD2 (5 bases). The germline gives CDR1 SNHLY, CDR2 FYNNEI. V lost 6 bases, J lost 4 bases, and 9 bases lay in between. The CDR3 is 13 residues long. The DNA for the CDR3 is TGTGCCAGCAGACTAGAAGCCACCGGGGAGCTGTTTTTT. Translating gives CASRLEATGELFF.

The rearrangement uses TRBV11-3 and TRBJ2-1; 9 bases fit TRBD2. CDR1 SGHNT and CDR2 YENEEA come from the germline V gene. CDR3 length equals 16 residues. After removal of 2 bases from V and 5 bases from J, the junction contained 7 bases not matched to a gene. CDR3 coding DNA: TGTGCCAGCAGCTTAATAGCGGGAGCGGTCGACAATGAGCAGTTCTTC. Its protein product is CASSLIAGAVDNEQFF.

Here the CDR3 DNA reads TGTGCCAGCAGTGAAGCGCTAGGGACTAGCGGAGAGACCCAGTACTTC. Its protein is CASSEALGTSGETQYF. This sequence joins TRBV6-1 and TRBJ2-5, with 11 bases fitting TRBD2. This CDR3 contains 16 residues. V was pared by 0 bases and J by 4 bases, with 4 bases of the junction left unmatched. CDR1 is MNHNS and CDR2 is SASEGT in the germline V gene.

The rearrangement uses TRBV5-1 and TRBJ1-1; TRBD1 aligns across 7 bases. The CDR3 has 14 amino acids. The germline gives CDR1 SGHRS, CDR2 YFSETQ. The ends lost 1 base at V and 6 bases at J; junction bases unmatched: 6. The CDR3 sequence is CASSLPGGNAEAFF. CDR3 nucleotide sequence: TGCGCCAGCAGCTTGCCAGGGGGAAACGCTGAAGCTTTCTTT.

The J gene is TRBJ2-7, the V gene TRBV5-1, with 10 bases aligning to TRBD2. V was pared by 2 bases and J by 2 bases, with 4 bases of the junction left unmatched. Germline loops: CDR1 SGHRS, CDR2 YFSETQ. The CDR3 is 15 amino acids. DNA of the CDR3: TGCGCCAGCAGCTTAGACGGGACTAGCGCCTACGAGCAGTACTTC. Residues: CASSLDGTSAYEQYF.

This clone was observed a handful of times. This chain links TRBV7-2 with TRBJ2-5; no reliable D call. Germline CDR1 reads SGHTA; CDR2 reads FQGNSA. This CDR3 is built from 13 residues. V was trimmed by 1 base and J by 5 bases, leaving 8 bases between them. The CDR3 sequence is CASSLDRVETQYF. The CDR3 coding sequence is TGTGCCAGCAGCTTAGATAGGGTGGAGACCCAGTACTTC.

The genes are TRBV6-5 and TRBJ1-2; a weak D match, TRBD1 (6 bases). CDR3 length equals 13 residues. Trimming stripped 6 bases from V and 4 bases from J, with 12 bases between. Germline-derived CDR1 and CDR2 are MNHEY and SVGAGI. The CDR3 DNA reads TGTGCCAGCAGACAGGGTATCACCTATGGCTACACCTTC. The encoded protein is CASRQGITYGYTF.

The V and J genes are TRBV2 and TRBJ1-5; 7 positions match TRBD1. This CDR3 has 15 residues. V gave up 3 bases and J gave up 1 base; unmatched junction bases: 3. Germline loops: CDR1 SNHLY, CDR2 FYNNEI. CDR3 residues: CASSDRGGSNQPQHF. The CDR3 DNA sequence: TGTGCCAGCAGTGACAGGGGGGGGAGCAATCAGCCCCAGCATTTT.

The chain uses TRBV5-5 and TRBJ1-2; no clear D gene. Between the trimmed V and J ends, which lost 2 bases and 5 bases, there was a span of 13 bases. Per the germline V gene, CDR1 is SGHKS and CDR2 is YYEKEE (reference sequence). The CDR3 sequence is 14 residues long. The CDR3 loop reads CASSFLEVTYGYTF. The CDR3 DNA is TGTGCCAGCAGCTTCCTCGAGGTGACTTATGGCTACACCTTC.